These 23 T cell receptor beta chains originate from one sample sequenced in a study of blood T cell repertoires in COVID-19 (dated by TCRdb to between 2020 and 2021). The library was generated by the immunoSEQ multiplex PCR assay. Held by TCRdb, this immuneACCESS table contains in-frame sequences only and omits some clones. Under half of the omission traces to an unresolved V gene where checked; the cause of the rest is unknown. The sample data list 300,000 to 400,000 clones, and about 89% of these were observed just once. The top ten clones comprise approximately 5.2% of the sample. Sequenced: PBMCs or T cells enriched from blood (not recorded which). The receptors shown here come from a man aged 60 to 75 who had recovered from COVID-19.

The chain recombines TRBV6-5 with TRBJ2-7; 12 bases are a match to TRBD2. Per germline, CDR1 MNHEY and CDR2 SVGAGI. Germline trimming cut 1 base from V and 5 bases from J; bases unmatched to any gene: 6. The CDR3 totals 16 residues. This CDR3 reads CASSYYSTSGSHEQYF. The CDR3 nucleotides read TGTGCCAGCAGTTACTATTCGACTAGCGGGAGCCACGAGCAGTACTTC.

This clone was seen just once. The V and J genes are TRBV11-2 and TRBJ2-5; 8 nucleotides align to TRBD1. Germline CDR1 reads SGHAT; CDR2 reads FQNNGV. The V segment lost 0 bases and the J segment 4 bases; nucleotides outside the gene matches: 7. This CDR3 spans 16 amino acids. CDR3 region: CASSLDARGRGETQYF. CDR3 bases: TGTGCCAGCAGCTTAGATGCCAGGGGGCGAGGAGAGACCCAGTACTTC.

CDR3 DNA: TGTGCCAGCTCAGCCTACAGGGGGCGGGATGAAAAACTGTTTTTT. Protein product: CASSAYRGRDEKLFF. The chain is built from TRBV18 and TRBJ1-4; TRBD1 matches at 9 bases. This CDR3 is 15 amino acids long. Per germline, CDR1 KGHSH and CDR2 LQKENI. V dropped 5 bases and J dropped 6; count of bases not matched to a gene: 7.

The rearrangement links TRBV11-1 to TRBJ2-7, with 8 bases that match TRBD1. CDR3 length: 14 amino acids. Germline CDR1 and CDR2: SGHAT and FQDESV (reference sequence). J was trimmed by 6 bases and V by 5 bases; bases with no gene match: 9. The CDR3 region is CASSPWTGNREQYF. The CDR3 coding sequence is TGTGCCAGCAGCCCCTGGACAGGGAACCGCGAGCAGTACTTC.

The rearrangement joins TRBV5-1 to TRBJ1-4; TRBD1 matches 9 bases. The CDR3 has 16 amino acids. V lost 0 bases, J lost 3 bases, and 3 bases stayed unmatched. Germline V gene lookup returns CDR1 SGHRS and CDR2 YFSETQ. The CDR3 region is CASSLAGTGSNEKLFF. As DNA, the CDR3 is TGCGCCAGCAGCTTGGCCGGGACAGGGTCTAATGAAAAACTGTTTTTT.

V is TRBV30 and J is TRBJ2-1; TRBD2 matches at 8 bases. With 0 bases clipped from V and 0 bases from J, the junction kept 13 bases outside the gene matches. CDR1 and CDR2 (germline): GTSNPN, SVGIG (reference sequence). The CDR3 sequence is 19 residues long. The CDR3 is CAWSVSSLAGISSYNEQFF. Here the CDR3 DNA reads TGTGCCTGGAGTGTATCTTCGCTAGCGGGCATTTCCTCCTACAATGAGCAGTTCTTC.

The J gene is TRBJ2-1, the V gene TRBV6-1, with TRBD2 matching over 14 bases. CDR1 and CDR2 (germline): MNHNS, SASEGT. V lost 2 bases, J lost 9 bases, and 21 bases stayed unmatched. The CDR3 extends over 21 amino acids. The DNA of the CDR3 is TGTGCCAGCAGTGAATCCCGACTAGCGGGAGGGCCCAGGGGAAGGGCTGGTGAGCAGTTCTTC. Encoded protein: CASSESRLAGGPRGRAGEQFF.

The chain is built from TRBV3-1 (or the pseudogene TRBV3-2) and TRBJ2-7; 7 bases are a match to TRBD2. Germline V gene sequence: CDR1 LGHDT, CDR2 YNNKEL (reference sequence). The CDR3 has 17 residues. With 4 bases clipped from V and 3 bases from J, the junction kept 15 bases outside the gene matches. The CDR3 DNA reads TGTGCCAGCAGCCCTCAACTCGGGCGGGAGAGGCACTACGAGCAGTACTTC. Protein: CASSPQLGRERHYEQYF.

The V and J genes are TRBV5-1 and TRBJ1-4; the match to TRBD1 covers 10 bases. V dropped 7 bases and J dropped 6; count of bases not matched to a gene: 15. CDR3 length equals 17 residues. Per the germline V gene, CDR1 is SGHRS and CDR2 is YFSETQ. CDR3 protein: CASRYKPTGTGDEKLFF. The CDR3 DNA is TGCGCCAGCCGCTATAAACCGACCGGGACAGGGGATGAAAAACTGTTTTTT.

V usage is TRBV28 and J usage is TRBJ2-7, with D unclear. V lost 2 bases and J 3 bases, leaving 14 bases between the germline ends. CDR3 length equals 15 residues. Germline CDR1 is MDHEN and CDR2 is SYDVKM. The CDR3: CASSLGGVQLYEQYF. The CDR3, as DNA: TGTGCCAGCAGTTTAGGCGGCGTTCAGCTCTACGAGCAGTACTTC.

V is TRBV11-1 and J is TRBJ2-1, with D hard to call. Per germline, CDR1 SGHAT and CDR2 FQDESV (reference sequence). This CDR3 is 14 amino acids long. V was cut by 3 bases and J by 4 bases, with 10 bases left in between. The CDR3 DNA sequence: TGTGCCAGCAGCTTGAGGCAGATATACAATGAGCAGTTCTTC. It yields the protein CASSLRQIYNEQFF.

The table lists this clone with a count of one. The V gene is TRBV7-2, the J gene TRBJ2-5; D perhaps matches TRBD1 (6 bases). V was clipped by 1 base and J by 5 bases, with 20 bases between them. This CDR3 is built from 17 residues. The germline V gene has CDR1 SGHTA and CDR2 FQGNSA. DNA of the CDR3: TGTGCCAGCAGCTTAGTAGCCAGGGGAAGCACAAGGGAGACCCAGTACTTC. Translation: CASSLVARGSTRETQYF.

DNA of the CDR3: TGTGCCAGCAGCTTACCTTCCGGGACTAGCTCCCATGAGCAGTTCTTC. It is translated as CASSLPSGTSSHEQFF. The chain recombines TRBV7-3 with TRBJ2-1; TRBD2 matches at 9 bases. The V and J ends lost 2 bases and 8 bases, in that order; junction bases with no gene match: 10. The germline gives CDR1 SGHTA, CDR2 FQGTGA. The CDR3 contains 16 residues.

This chain connects TRBV24-1 to TRBJ2-2, with TRBD2 identical over 10 bases. Germline CDR1 KGHDR, CDR2 SFDVKD. The CDR3 covers 16 residues. J was trimmed by 5 bases and V by 3 bases; bases with no gene match: 5. This CDR3 reads CATSDASGSKTGELFF. CDR3 nucleotides: TGTGCCACCAGTGATGCTAGCGGGAGCAAAACCGGGGAGCTGTTTTTT.

This sequence joins TRBV4-2 and TRBJ2-3; 12 bases map to TRBD2. The CDR3 is made up of 17 amino acids. Germline V gene data show CDR1 as LGHNA and CDR2 as YNFKEQ. V dropped 4 bases and J dropped 1; count of bases not matched to a gene: 6. In DNA, the CDR3 is TGTGCCAGCAGCCCCCGGACTAGCGGGACGCGCACAGATACGCAGTATTTT. Translated: CASSPRTSGTRTDTQYF.

This clone was picked up a small number of times. This sample includes further DNA sequences coding for the same CDR3. The CDR3: CASSMDRGPGELFF. DNA for the CDR3: TGTGCCAGTAGTATGGACAGGGGGCCCGGGGAGCTGTTTTTT. The chain joins TRBV19 to TRBJ2-2, with 11 bases aligning to TRBD1. There are 14 residues in the CDR3. Germline-derived CDR1 and CDR2 are LNHDA and SQIVND (reference sequence). J lost 6 bases, V lost 3 bases, and 0 bases had no gene match.

The chain carries TRBV27 and TRBJ2-7; D uncertain. V was cut by 4 bases and J by 0 bases, with 4 bases left in between. Germline loops: CDR1 MNHEY, CDR2 SMNVEV (reference sequence). This CDR3 spans 12 amino acids. The CDR3 sequence is CASSSYSYEQYF. The CDR3 nucleotides read TGTGCCAGCAGTTCCTACTCCTACGAGCAGTACTTC.

This clone occurred a few times. V gene TRBV5-1 combines with J gene TRBJ2-1; tentative D call: TRBD2 (5 bases). V shed 1 base and J shed 0 bases, with 8 bases lying between them. The CDR3 length is 15 residues. Germline values: CDR1 SGHRS, CDR2 YFSETQ. CDR3: CASSLTRPSYNEQFF. The CDR3 region has the DNA TGCGCCAGCAGCTTGACTAGGCCCTCCTACAATGAGCAGTTCTTC.

The CDR3 here is CASRSQGAGANVLTF. CDR3 sequence (DNA): TGTGCCAGCAGGTCACAGGGGGCTGGGGCCAACGTCCTGACTTTC. The chain couples TRBV27 to TRBJ2-6, with 8 bases fitting TRBD1. V gave up 6 bases and J gave up 2 bases; unmatched junction bases: 3. Germline lookup yields CDR1 MNHEY and CDR2 SMNVEV (reference sequence). The CDR3 length is 15 residues. The entire variable domain, with the rest obtained from reference TRBV27 and TRBJ2-6, is as follows: EAQVTQNPRYLITVTGKKLTVTCSQNMNHEYMSWYRQDPGLGLRQIYYSMNVEVTDKGDVPEGYKVSRKEKRNFPLILESPSPNQTSLYFCASRSQGAGANVLTFGAGSRLTVL.

The rearrangement uses TRBV5-1 and TRBJ2-2, with a tentative D call TRBD2 (6 bases). Trimming removed 1 base from V and 1 base from J, with 8 bases in between. The CDR3 consists of 15 residues. CDR1 SGHRS and CDR2 YFSETQ come from the germline V gene. This CDR3 reads CASSLMGGNTGELFF. The CDR3 nucleotides are TGCGCCAGCAGCTTGATGGGAGGGAACACCGGGGAGCTGTTTTTT.

The chain carries TRBV18 and TRBJ1-1; possible D gene TRBD1, 5 bases. Germline assignment: CDR1 KGHSH and CDR2 LQKENI. Trimming took off 0 bases at V and 2 bases at J, with 10 bases between the two ends. The CDR3 has 15 residues. The CDR3 sequence is CASSPPEGRNTEAFF. CDR3 nucleotides: TGTGCCAGCTCACCACCGGAGGGGCGAAACACTGAAGCTTTCTTT.

The rearrangement uses TRBV2 and TRBJ2-3; TRBD2 is a possible D gene (7 bases). CDR3 length: 15 amino acids. Germline assignment: CDR1 SNHLY and CDR2 FYNNEI. Trimming stripped 6 bases from V and 2 bases from J, with 15 bases between. CDR3 region: CASRWGGSVTDTQYF. The CDR3 region has the DNA TGTGCCAGCAGATGGGGGGGCAGCGTCACAGATACGCAGTATTTT.

This chain uses TRBV21-1 with TRBJ2-1; the table's D call, TRBD1, was not checked against the DNA. TRBV21-1 is flagged as a pseudogene. This CDR3 spans 20 amino acids. In nucleotides, the CDR3 is TGTGCCAGCAGCAAAGCTAGGGGTCCGGTGGGTCTGGTAGGACACAATGAGCAGTTCTTC. Translation: CASSKARGPVGLVGHNEQFF.